The next 17 T cell receptor beta chains were all read from a single sample in a study of T cells in Graves' hyperthyroidism and ophthalmopathy. TCR beta CDR3 regions were amplified from RNA transcripts. When the TCR CDR3 underwent first-round RT-PCR, the HTBI primer set was used. TCRdb re-analysed the multiplex PCR reads in MiXCR, keeping a single row per CDR3 protein. The top ten clones hold 40% of a sample with 300,000 to 400,000 distinct CDR3 sequences, approximately 17% of them seen once. Sequencing input: blood. These receptors all stem from a man younger than 35 with Graves' ophthalmopathy.

This clonotype was counted only a few times. The chain couples TRBV4-1 to TRBJ2-2; perhaps TRBD1 as D (5 bases). Trimming removed 1 base from V and 4 bases from J, with 13 bases in between. There are 16 residues in the CDR3. CDR1 and CDR2 from the germline V gene are MGHRA and YSYEKL. The CDR3 sequence is CASSQVPQGITGELFF. As DNA, the CDR3 is TGCGCCAGCAGCCAAGTCCCCCAGGGTATCACCGGGGAGCTGTTTTTT.

The rearrangement uses TRBV5-1 and TRBJ2-1; tentative D call: TRBD1 (6 bases). The CDR3 loop spans 14 amino acids. V gave up 2 bases and J gave up 7 bases, with 13 bases separating them. The germline V gene has CDR1 SGHRS and CDR2 YFSETQ. The CDR3 spells CASSFGAQGNEQFF. CDR3 coding DNA: TGCGCCAGCAGCTTCGGTGCGCAGGGGAATGAGCAGTTCTTC.

Regarding this clonotype: This may be a read error: a much more frequent sequence differs by one nucleotide. The V gene is TRBV2, the J gene TRBJ1-3, with unresolved D. The CDR3 totals 13 residues. CDR1 is SNHLY and CDR2 is FYNNEI in the germline V gene. In DNA form, the CDR3 reads TGTGCCGGTACGGGCCTCTCTGGAAGCACCATATATTTT. This codes for CAGTGLSGSTIYF. The full variable domain, rest sourced from reference TRBV2 and TRBJ1-3, is EPEVTQTPSHQVTQMGQEVILRCVPISNHLYFYWYRQILGQKVEFLVSFYNNEISEKSEIFDDQFSVERPDGSNFTLKIRSTKLEDSAMYFCAGTGLSGSTIYFGEGSWLTVV.

This clonotype showed up many times. This rearrangement joins TRBV6-1 to TRBJ1-1; perhaps TRBD1 as D (5 bases). The V end lost 6 bases, the J end lost 5 bases, and 16 bases lay between the germline ends. There are 14 residues in the CDR3. Germline V gene lookup returns CDR1 MNHNS and CDR2 SASEGT. In DNA form, the CDR3 reads TGTGCCAGCAGCGCAGGGATCATGGGGACTGAAGCTTTCTTT. It translates to CASSAGIMGTEAFF.

The table lists this clonotype with many counts. The chain couples TRBV3-1 to TRBJ2-5, with D possibly TRBD2 on 6 matching bases. Looked up from germline, CDR1 is LGHDT and CDR2 is YNNKEL (reference sequence). The V and J ends lost 8 bases and 5 bases respectively, with 18 bases between them. There are 14 residues in the CDR3. As DNA, the CDR3 is TGTGCCAGCGGAATAGCGGACCTCCGGGAGACCCAGTACTTC. Its protein product is CASGIADLRETQYF.

The table lists this clonotype with a count of one. The gene calls are TRBV7-9 and TRBJ2-1, with D perhaps TRBD2 (6 bases). V lost 5 bases and J lost 5, with 16 bases in between. The CDR3 is 15 residues long. Per the germline V gene, CDR1 is SEHNR and CDR2 is FQNEAQ (reference sequence). DNA of the CDR3: TGTGCCAGCAGCAGGGGACTTACCGAGAACAATGAGCAGTTCTTC. Protein sequence: CASSRGLTENNEQFF.

This rearrangement joins TRBV9 to TRBJ2-3, with D possibly being TRBD1 (6 bases). Trimming took off 0 bases at V and 3 bases at J, with 14 bases between the two ends. The CDR3 is made up of 16 amino acids. Germline V gives CDR1 SGDLS, CDR2 YYNGEE. The chain's CDR3 is CASSVGRGGITDTQYF. The CDR3 coding sequence is TGTGCCAGCAGCGTAGGACGTGGGGGCATAACAGATACGCAGTATTTT. Drawing the rest from reference TRBV9 and TRBJ2-3, the complete variable domain is DSGVTQTPKHLITATGQRVTLRCSPRSGDLSVYWYQQSLDQGLQFLIQYYNGEERAKGNILERFSAQQFPDLHSELNLSSLELGDSALYFCASSVGRGGITDTQYFGPGTRLTVL.

This clonotype was seen many times. The chain employs TRBV12-3 or TRBV12-4 and TRBJ1-1; D is ambiguous. V was shortened by 5 bases and J by 1 base, with 8 bases between the two germline ends. The CDR3 loop spans 13 amino acids. The chain's CDR3 is CASSHTENTEAFF. Written as DNA, the CDR3 is TGTGCCAGCAGTCATACAGAGAACACTGAAGCTTTCTTT.

Ten or more counts support this clonotype. The V gene is TRBV6-1, the J gene TRBJ1-5; a weak D match, TRBD1 (5 bases). CDR3 size: 14 residues. Trimming shortened V by 8 bases and J by 4 bases, and 15 bases separated the two germline ends. Germline assignment: CDR1 MNHNS and CDR2 SASEGT. The CDR3 sequence: CASFFGAENQPQHF. CDR3 nucleotide sequence: TGTGCCAGCTTTTTCGGGGCAGAAAATCAGCCCCAGCATTTT.

This clonotype was recorded once. The V call is TRBV25-1, the J call TRBJ2-1; 11 nucleotides align to TRBD2. The J segment lost 5 bases and the V segment lost 5 bases, leaving 8 bases of the junction unmatched. CDR1 and CDR2 from the germline V gene are MGHDK and SYGVNS. The CDR3 is made up of 16 amino acids. CDR3 protein: CASSKTSGGWHNEQFF. In nucleotides, the CDR3 is TGTGCCAGCAGTAAAACTAGCGGGGGTTGGCACAATGAGCAGTTCTTC.

This clonotype was counted many times. V usage is TRBV10-3 and J usage is TRBJ2-7; 9 bases line up with TRBD1. V lost 11 bases and J lost 6; bases outside the gene matches: 20. The CDR3 has 16 residues. Per germline, CDR1 ENHRY and CDR2 SYGVKD. The CDR3 DNA reads as TGTGCCTCCAGACGATCAGGGGGACAGGGATATTCCGAGCAGTACTTC. Translation gives CASRRSGGQGYSEQYF.

This clonotype was observed a few times. The rearrangement uses TRBV6-1 and TRBJ1-2; possibly TRBD1 for D (5 bases). Germline loops: CDR1 MNHNS, CDR2 SASEGT. There are 16 residues in the CDR3. V was clipped by 6 bases and J by 8 bases, with 25 bases between them. In DNA form, the CDR3 reads TGTGCCAGCAGCGAGAACTCCTCGGGGCCTAGGAGGGGCTACACCTTC. Translating gives CASSENSSGPRRGYTF.

This clonotype was counted many times. The CDR3 bases are TGTGCCAGCAGCCCGGACAGGCCCACAGATACGCAGTATTTT. This encodes CASSPDRPTDTQYF. This chain connects TRBV11-2 to TRBJ2-3; 7 bases are a match to TRBD1. CDR3 length equals 14 residues. In germline, CDR1 is SGHAT, CDR2 FQNNGV. The V segment lost 5 bases and the J segment 2 bases; nucleotides outside the gene matches: 4.

The V and J genes are TRBV20-1 and TRBJ2-2; D is undetermined. This CDR3 is built from 14 residues. V was clipped by 4 bases and J by 0 bases, with 9 bases between them. Germline V gene data show CDR1 as DFQATT and CDR2 as SNEGSKA (reference sequence). The CDR3 here is CSAKAAANTGELFF. CDR3 nucleotide sequence: TGCAGTGCTAAGGCGGCAGCGAACACCGGGGAGCTGTTTTTT.

The chain combines TRBV2 with TRBJ1-6; 8 positions match TRBD1. CDR3 length equals 15 residues. Germline assignment: CDR1 SNHLY and CDR2 FYNNEI. Trimming removed 5 bases from V and 7 bases from J; junction bases left unmatched: 7. The DNA of the CDR3 is TGTGCCAGCAGTAGGGGACAGGCTCGGAATTCACCCCTCCACTTT. This sequence encodes CASSRGQARNSPLHF. Drawing the rest from reference TRBV2 and TRBJ1-6, the complete variable domain is EPEVTQTPSHQVTQMGQEVILRCVPISNHLYFYWYRQILGQKVEFLVSFYNNEISEKSEIFDDQFSVERPDGSNFTLKIRSTKLEDSAMYFCASSRGQARNSPLHFGNGTRLTVT.

The chain joins TRBV6-1 to TRBJ1-5, with D unclear. The V end was cut by 6 bases, the J end by 7 bases, with 13 bases between. CDR1 and CDR2 (germline): MNHNS, SASEGT. The CDR3 loop spans 13 amino acids. CDR3 protein: CASSLTTRQPQHF. The CDR3 DNA is TGTGCCAGCAGCCTAACGACCCGACAGCCCCAGCATTTT.

This clonotype was observed many times. The V gene is TRBV20-1, the J gene TRBJ2-7; 8 bases fit TRBD1. The CDR3 consists of 13 residues. Germline assignment: CDR1 DFQATT and CDR2 SNEGSKA (reference sequence). Losses at the gene ends were 6 bases for V and 6 bases for J; bases not matched to a gene: 10. For the CDR3, the DNA is TGCAGTGCCGTCTCGACAGGGGTGGGCGAGCAGTACTTC. Encoded protein: CSAVSTGVGEQYF.